The 27 T cell receptor beta chains below were found in one sample sequenced in a study of T-cell memory formation after mild COVID-19. One entry per CDR3 protein results from TCRdb running MiXCR on the 5' RACE reads. The data show around 400,000 distinct CDR3 sequences, approximately 24% seen once. Sequencing was carried out using PBMCs or a T cell subset sorted from them (not recorded which). The receptors here all came from an adult woman who had mild COVID-19 (a few samples of this study predate the infection). Cell type and time point are not known.

The V gene is TRBV24-1, the J gene TRBJ2-1, with D tentatively TRBD1 (7 bases). V was clipped by 5 bases and J by 2 bases, with 15 bases between them. The CDR3 spans 16 residues. Per germline, CDR1 KGHDR and CDR2 SFDVKD. The CDR3 bases are TGTGCCACCAGTGTCAGGGGGGTTAAGACCTACAATGAGCAGTTCTTC. Its translation: CATSVRGVKTYNEQFF.

The rearrangement links TRBV29-1 to TRBJ1-4; D is perhaps TRBD1 (5 bases). The CDR3 is 12 amino acids. Trimming stripped 5 bases from V and 6 bases from J, with 10 bases between. CDR1 SQVTM and CDR2 ANQGSEA come from the germline V gene. The CDR3 sequence: CSVLIGDEKLFF. In DNA, the CDR3 is TGCAGCGTTCTGATAGGGGATGAAAAACTGTTTTTT.

The chain carries TRBV24-1 and TRBJ1-1; D is unresolved. There are 13 residues in the CDR3. Trimming stripped 9 bases from V and 4 bases from J, with 14 bases between. CDR1 is KGHDR, CDR2 SFDVKD, per germline. The chain's CDR3 is CATQGPLGTEAFF. DNA of the CDR3: TGTGCCACCCAAGGGCCGTTGGGCACTGAAGCTTTCTTT.

The chain joins TRBV20-1 to TRBJ2-1, with 8 bases fitting TRBD2. This CDR3 has 14 amino acids. CDR1 and CDR2 from the germline V gene are DFQATT and SNEGSKA (reference sequence). J was trimmed by 0 bases and V by 5 bases; bases with no gene match: 3. The CDR3 nucleotides are TGCAGTGCTGTCCGGGGGGGCTCCTACAATGAGCAGTTCTTC. This codes for CSAVRGGSYNEQFF.

The chain couples TRBV20-1 to TRBJ2-2; 7 bases line up with TRBD2. The ends lost 1 base at V and 7 bases at J; junction bases unmatched: 15. The CDR3 length is 17 residues. Germline V gives CDR1 DFQATT, CDR2 SNEGSKA (reference sequence). The CDR3 DNA is TGCAGTGCTAGAGCTTATGCGGGGGTCTCTACGGACGGGGAGCTGTTTTTT. Its translation is CSARAYAGVSTDGELFF.

The genes are TRBV5-6 and TRBJ2-1; 11 bases agree with TRBD1. Per germline, CDR1 SGHDT and CDR2 YYEEEE. Trimming removed 0 bases from V and 14 bases from J; junction bases left unmatched: 10. CDR3 length: 15 residues. The CDR3 loop is CASSLGTGGLRLKFF. DNA for the CDR3: TGTGCCAGCAGCTTGGGGACAGGGGGCCTTCGGTTGAAGTTCTTC.

The V gene is TRBV27, the J gene TRBJ1-5; no reliable D call. Germline-derived CDR1 and CDR2 are MNHEY and SMNVEV (reference sequence). V was clipped by 2 bases and J by 3 bases, with 8 bases between them. CDR3 length: 14 residues. In nucleotides, the CDR3 is TGTGCCAGCAGTTTAGGCTGGGCCAATCAGCCCCAGCATTTT. This translates into CASSLGWANQPQHF.

The CDR3 reads CASSRSRSSYNSPLHF. CDR3 DNA: TGCGCCAGCAGCCGCAGCAGAAGCTCCTATAATTCACCCCTCCACTTT. The V and J genes are TRBV5-1 and TRBJ1-6; D remains ambiguous. This CDR3 is 16 amino acids long. The V gene lost 4 bases and the J gene lost 0 bases, with 11 bases spanning the gap. The germline V gene has CDR1 SGHRS and CDR2 YFSETQ.

This clonotype appeared once. The chain recombines TRBV6-1 with TRBJ2-5; 9 bases map to TRBD1. Germline CDR1 is MNHNS and CDR2 is SASEGT. V lost 2 bases to trimming and J lost 6 bases; unmatched junction nucleotides: 7. There are 15 residues in the CDR3. DNA for the CDR3: TGTGCCAGCAGTGAAAGTTCGACAGGGGGAAAGACCCAGTACTTC. As protein: CASSESSTGGKTQYF.

The V gene is TRBV20-1, the J gene TRBJ1-1, with D uncertain. Trimming took 5 bases from V and 0 from J, leaving 10 bases between them. CDR1 and CDR2 from the germline V gene are DFQATT and SNEGSKA (reference sequence). The length of the CDR3 is 13 residues. The CDR3 coding sequence is TGCAGTGCTCCCGTCGCCCTGAACACTGAAGCTTTCTTT. Amino acid sequence: CSAPVALNTEAFF.

The V call is TRBV18, the J call TRBJ2-1; the D gene is possibly TRBD2 (6 bases). The V end was cut by 1 base, the J end by 5 bases, with 15 bases between. CDR3 length equals 16 residues. Germline V gene lookup returns CDR1 KGHSH and CDR2 LQKENI. DNA for the CDR3: TGTGCCAGCTCACCACTGCGCGGGACGGGAAACAATGAGCAGTTCTTC. This codes for CASSPLRGTGNNEQFF. Using reference TRBV18 and TRBJ2-1 for the parts outside the CDR3, the full variable domain is NAGVMQNPRHLVRRRGQEARLRCSPMKGHSHVYWYRQLPEEGLKFMVYLQKENIIDESGMPKERFSAEFPKEGPSILRIQQVVRGDSAAYFCASSPLRGTGNNEQFFGPGTRLTVL.

This chain uses TRBV20-1 with TRBJ2-1, with a tentative D call TRBD2 (6 bases). Germline lookup yields CDR1 DFQATT and CDR2 SNEGSKA (reference sequence). The germline V and J ends were trimmed by 8 bases and 4 bases, with 15 bases remaining between them. The CDR3 length is 13 residues. The DNA of the CDR3 is TGCAGTATGGGGGGACTGGGGTACAATGAGCAGTTCTTC. Its translation: CSMGGLGYNEQFF.

In DNA, the CDR3 is TGTGCCAGCAGCACCCTGACTAGTTGGAAGTTCTTC. Protein: CASSTLTSWKFF. The rearrangement links TRBV11-2 to TRBJ2-1; maybe TRBD2 (6 bases). The ends were cut back, 5 bases at V and 14 bases at J, with 16 bases in the middle. Per germline, CDR1 SGHAT and CDR2 FQNNGV. This CDR3 region has 12 residues.

This chain joins TRBV4-1 and TRBJ1-2, with a possible D match to TRBD1 (6 bases). This CDR3 is 17 amino acids long. The germline V and J ends were trimmed by 1 base and 7 bases, with 22 bases remaining between them. The germline V gene encodes CDR1 MGHRA and CDR2 YSYEKL. As DNA, the CDR3 is TGCGCCAGCAGCCAAGTGCCCAGGGGCGCGCGTCTGGGTGGCTACACCTTC. This translates into CASSQVPRGARLGGYTF.

This clonotype has only a few counts. V is TRBV12-3 or TRBV12-4 and J is TRBJ1-5; 9 bases fit TRBD1. V lost 6 bases to trimming and J lost 0 bases; unmatched junction nucleotides: 12. The CDR3 spans 18 residues. The CDR3 sequence: CASRPSGQGSTSNQPQHF. The CDR3 nucleotides read TGTGCCAGCAGACCCTCGGGACAGGGATCAACTAGCAATCAGCCCCAGCATTTT.

Only a few counts were recorded for this clonotype. The chain employs TRBV5-6 and TRBJ2-3; D is unresolved. The CDR3 has 14 residues. Trimming cost V 3 bases and J 1 base, with 9 bases left between them. The germline V gene encodes CDR1 SGHDT and CDR2 YYEEEE. CDR3 nucleotide sequence: TGTGCCAGCAGCTCAGGACGGGGCACAGATACGCAGTATTTT. As protein: CASSSGRGTDTQYF.

There are a few counts of this clonotype. The genes are TRBV30 and TRBJ2-7; weak D call: TRBD2 (6 bases). CDR1 GTSNPN and CDR2 SVGIG come from the germline V gene (reference sequence). V was cut by 5 bases and J by 0 bases, with 11 bases left in between. This CDR3 region has 13 residues. CDR3 amino acids: CAWSSVFSYEQYF. The CDR3 coding sequence is TGTGCCTGGTCTAGCGTTTTCTCCTACGAGCAGTACTTC.

The rearrangement links TRBV4-2 to TRBJ1-4; 10 bases are a match to TRBD1. CDR3 size: 17 residues. CDR1 is LGHNA and CDR2 is YNFKEQ in the germline V gene. The junction had 5 bases not matched to a gene; V was cut back by 0 bases and J by 4 bases. The CDR3 DNA is TGTGCCAGCAGCCAAGATGCGGGACAGGGGATTAATGAAAAACTGTTTTTT. Translation gives CASSQDAGQGINEKLFF.

This clonotype occurred a few times. V is TRBV20-1 and J is TRBJ2-7; D gene uncertain. Looked up from germline, CDR1 is DFQATT and CDR2 is SNEGSKA (reference sequence). Trimming left V 0 bases short and J 0 bases short, with 9 bases between. The CDR3 consists of 14 residues. The DNA for the CDR3 is TGCAGTGCTAGAGATATAGGATTCTCCTACGAGCAGTACTTC. Translation gives CSARDIGFSYEQYF.

In its sample, this clonotype was seen once. The chain couples TRBV7-6 to TRBJ1-2; no definite D call. Trimming cost V 0 bases and J 7 bases, with 12 bases left between them. The CDR3 sequence is 14 residues long. Germline CDR1 and CDR2: SGHVS and FNYEAQ. The CDR3 region is CASSLAPATGGYTF. CDR3 nucleotides: TGTGCCAGCAGCTTAGCGCCGGCGACGGGTGGCTACACCTTC.

The rearrangement joins TRBV25-1 to TRBJ2-7; a possible D gene is TRBD1 (6 bases). Trimming took off 7 bases at V and 1 base at J, with 20 bases between the two ends. Germline V gene data show CDR1 as MGHDK and CDR2 as SYGVNS. This CDR3 is 16 amino acids long. The CDR3, as DNA: TGTGCCAGCACTTTGGGGGCCGGCGGAGGTTCCTACGAGCAGTACTTC. Protein sequence: CASTLGAGGGSYEQYF.

The rearrangement uses TRBV7-8 and TRBJ2-1; no firm D call. Germline V gene sequence: CDR1 SGHVS, CDR2 FQNEAQ. V was clipped by 5 bases and J by 7 bases, with 18 bases between them. This CDR3 spans 15 amino acids. The chain's CDR3 is CASSPLGRIVNEQFF. The CDR3 bases are TGTGCCAGCAGCCCACTGGGCCGGATCGTGAATGAGCAGTTCTTC. The whole variable domain, filled in from reference TRBV7-8 and TRBJ2-1, reads GAGVSQSPRYKVAKRGQDVALRCDPISGHVSLFWYQQALGQGPEFLTYFQNEAQLDKSGLPSDRFFAERPEGSVSTLKIQRTQQEDSAVYLCASSPLGRIVNEQFFGPGTRLTVL.

This clonotype was recorded a few times. The chain recombines TRBV5-4 with TRBJ2-1, with 8 bases aligning to TRBD2. Germline loops: CDR1 SGHNT, CDR2 YYREEE (reference sequence). J lost 8 bases, V lost 4 bases, and 14 bases had no gene match. CDR3 size: 16 residues. This CDR3 is CASSPSLAVPSHEQFF. DNA of the CDR3: TGTGCCAGCAGCCCCTCACTAGCGGTCCCCTCCCATGAGCAGTTCTTC.

The sample holds a few counts of this clonotype. The chain couples TRBV20-1 to TRBJ2-7; 12 nucleotides line up with TRBD2. The germline V gene has CDR1 DFQATT and CDR2 SNEGSKA (reference sequence). The CDR3 is made up of 14 amino acids. The ends lost 3 bases at V and 0 bases at J; junction bases unmatched: 0. The CDR3 protein is CSARTSGSSYEQYF. CDR3 DNA sequence: TGCAGTGCTAGGACTAGCGGGAGCTCCTACGAGCAGTACTTC.

This chain connects TRBV6-4 to TRBJ2-2; possible D gene TRBD2, 6 bases. Per germline, CDR1 MRHNA and CDR2 SNTAGT. The CDR3 covers 13 residues. V shed 4 bases and J shed 8 bases, with 11 bases lying between them. In DNA, the CDR3 is TGTGCCAGCAGTGCGCGGGATCCGGGGGAGCTGTTTTTT. Encoded protein: CASSARDPGELFF.

This clonotype has more than one count but fewer than ten. V is TRBV7-9 and J is TRBJ1-1; 7 bases agree with TRBD1. This CDR3 comprises 15 residues. The trim removed 5 bases at V and 3 bases at J, leaving 9 bases unmatched. CDR1 SEHNR and CDR2 FQNEAQ come from the germline V gene (reference sequence). The CDR3 here is CASSADRVGYTEAFF. CDR3 bases: TGTGCCAGCAGCGCCGACAGGGTGGGATACACTGAAGCTTTCTTT.

This chain links TRBV12-3 or TRBV12-4 with TRBJ1-4, with no clear D. The CDR3 has 15 amino acids. The ends were cut back, 7 bases at V and 2 bases at J, with 14 bases in the middle. CDR3 in DNA: TGTGCCAGCATCGACCTCGGGAAGACTAATGAAAAACTGTTTTTT. As protein: CASIDLGKTNEKLFF.